This TCR beta chain was sequenced in a study of blood T cells in healthy people across ages. The sample, 7.5 to 10 milliliters of peripheral blood, was drawn from each donor. Every sample yielded at least 6 million isolated PBMCs. A remark on this clonotype: The antigen remains unidentified.

A second PCR of about 6 to 12 cycles used a sample-barcoded 5' primer and a J-beta primer mix. Each cDNA molecule carried a tag from a template-switch adaptor that contained 12 random nucleotides. TCRdb reprocessed the 5' RACE reads via MiXCR and lists one record per CDR3 protein. This table holds more than 550,000 distinct CDR3 sequences, about 24% found once. Whole-study findings and limits: Any changes in expanded clonotypes were possibly confounded, as donor CMV status remained unknown.

The V gene's germline CDR1 is SGHRS and CDR2 YFSETQ. With 0 bases removed from V and 1 base from J, the gap between germline ends came to 14 bases. The CDR3 spans 16 residues. The gene calls are TRBV5-1 and TRBJ2-7, with D unresolved. The sequencing sample was made of blood. The receptor was derived from a man between 65 and 85 years old in good health. CDR3 residues: CASSLALGMISYEQYF. For the CDR3, the DNA is TGCGCCAGCAGCTTGGCCTTAGGGATGATTTCCTACGAGCAGTACTTC.